A selection of T cell receptor beta chains follows, all from one sample in a study of shared clonotypes between healthy human individuals. TCRdb keeps only in-frame clones here, not all; method: immunoSEQ multiplex PCR. The sample contains approximately 1.5 million clones, around 98.5% of which appear only once. What was sequenced was naive CD4+ T cells sorted from blood. The receptors here all came from a man younger than 40 in good health. The CDR3 runs from the conserved cysteine through the conserved F or W. The D gene is left open where the match is weak. Clone size, where shown, is once, few, many, or a class for clones that have expanded.

size,V,D,CDR3
NA,TRBV4-1,TRBD2,CASSIAGSGELFF
NA,TRBV10-1,NA,CASSEGTGGYGYTF
NA,TRBV18,NA,CASSPQGIFNEQFF
once,TRBV19,TRBD2,CASSSGGQETQYF
NA,TRBV7-2,NA,CASSLASGYNEQFF
NA,TRBV4-1,NA,CASSQDIPGRGNTIYF
once,TRBV18,TRBD1,CASSPYTGDDYGYTF
NA,TRBV5-1,TRBD2,CASSGTSADTQYF
NA,TRBV5-8,NA,CASSSTGRGEQFF
NA,TRBV9,TRBD2,CASSVGSGANTGELFF